The clone carrying this TCR beta chain was picked up many times. Its specificity is not known. These data originate in a study of identical twins. Study-level findings and limits: A lower insertion count was a feature of abundant cord blood beta clonotypes, with no such feature in memory repertoires.

The germline CDR1 and CDR2 sequences are SGHRS and YFSETQ. The V and J ends lost 1 base and 2 bases respectively, with 15 bases between them. The length of the CDR3 is 16 residues. TCRdb processed the 5' RACE reads anew with MiXCR; each CDR3 protein has one entry. This table has 200,000 to 300,000 distinct CDR3 sequences, about 7% appearing once. The same sample was also studied in work on yellow fever vaccine responses in identical twins. Per that paper: Twins reportedly appeared to share part of their vaccine T cell response while keeping part individual.

Sequencing was done on a sample of memory (CD45RO+) T cells sorted from blood. This clonotype originated in a young woman in good health. The chain combines TRBV5-1 with TRBJ1-1, with a possible D match to TRBD1 (6 bases). As DNA, the CDR3 is TGCGCCAGCAGCTTGAACCAGGGGCTACTTAACACTGAAGCTTTCTTT. Translated, it gives CASSLNQGLLNTEAFF. Complete variable domain (other parts from reference TRBV5-1 and TRBJ1-1): KAGVTQTPRYLIKTRGQQVTLSCSPISGHRSVSWYQQTPGQGLQFLFEYFSETQRNKGNFPGRFSGRQFSNSRSEMNVSTLELGDSALYLCASSLNQGLLNTEAFFGQGTRLTVV.